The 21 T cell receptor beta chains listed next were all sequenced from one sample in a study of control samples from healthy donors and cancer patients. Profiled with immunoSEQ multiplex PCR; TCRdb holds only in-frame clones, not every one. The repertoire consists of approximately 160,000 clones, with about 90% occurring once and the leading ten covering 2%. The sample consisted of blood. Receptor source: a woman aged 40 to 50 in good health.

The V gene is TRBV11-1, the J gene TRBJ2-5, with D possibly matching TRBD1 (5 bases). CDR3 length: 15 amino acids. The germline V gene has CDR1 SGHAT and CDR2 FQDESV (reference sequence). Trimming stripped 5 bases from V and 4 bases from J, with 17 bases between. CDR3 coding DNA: TGTGCCAGCAGCCTACTCACAGGTGTCGGAGAGACCCAGTACTTC. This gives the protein CASSLLTGVGETQYF.

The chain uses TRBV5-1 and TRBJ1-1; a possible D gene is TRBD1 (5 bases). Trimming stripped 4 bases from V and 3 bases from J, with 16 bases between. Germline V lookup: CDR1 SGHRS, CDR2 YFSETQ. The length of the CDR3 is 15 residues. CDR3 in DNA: TGCGCCAGCAGCCCCCCTGGGGGGTGGGACACTGAAGCTTTCTTT. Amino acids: CASSPPGGWDTEAFF.

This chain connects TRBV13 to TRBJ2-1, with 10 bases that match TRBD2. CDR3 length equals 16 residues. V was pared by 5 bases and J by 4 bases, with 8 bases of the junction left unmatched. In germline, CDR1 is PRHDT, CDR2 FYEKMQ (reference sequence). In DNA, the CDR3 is TGTGCCAGCAGCCCCTTCCGGACTAGCGGTTACAATGAGCAGTTCTTC. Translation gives CASSPFRTSGYNEQFF.

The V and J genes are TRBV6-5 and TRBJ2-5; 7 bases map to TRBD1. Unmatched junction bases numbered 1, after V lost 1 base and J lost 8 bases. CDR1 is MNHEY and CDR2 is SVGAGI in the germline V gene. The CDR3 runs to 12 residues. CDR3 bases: TGTGCCAGCAGTTACTGGACAGGAACCCAGTACTTC. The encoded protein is CASSYWTGTQYF.

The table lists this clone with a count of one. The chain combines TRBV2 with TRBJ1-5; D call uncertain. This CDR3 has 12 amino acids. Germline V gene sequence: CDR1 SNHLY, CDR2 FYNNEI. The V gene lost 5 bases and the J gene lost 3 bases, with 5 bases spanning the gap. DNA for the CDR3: TGTGCCAGCAGTAGAGACAATCAGCCCCAGCATTTT. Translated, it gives CASSRDNQPQHF.

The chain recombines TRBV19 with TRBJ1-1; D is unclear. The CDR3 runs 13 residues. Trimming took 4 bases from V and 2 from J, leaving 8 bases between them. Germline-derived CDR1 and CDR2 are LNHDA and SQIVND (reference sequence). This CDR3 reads CASSTLDNTEAFF. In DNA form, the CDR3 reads TGTGCCAGTAGTACTCTGGATAACACTGAAGCTTTCTTT.

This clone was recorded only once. The CDR3 reads CAIKLAGTYEQYF. The CDR3 coding sequence is TGTGCCATCAAACTAGCGGGGACCTACGAGCAGTACTTC. The rearrangement joins TRBV12-3 or TRBV12-4 to TRBJ2-7; 10 bases fit TRBD2. The CDR3 has 13 residues. The trim removed 10 bases at V and 2 bases at J, leaving 5 bases unmatched.

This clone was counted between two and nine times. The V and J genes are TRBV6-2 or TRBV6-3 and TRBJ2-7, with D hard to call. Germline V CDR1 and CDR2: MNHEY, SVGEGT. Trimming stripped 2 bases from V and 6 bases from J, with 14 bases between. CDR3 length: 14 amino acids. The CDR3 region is CASSYNIQIGEQYF. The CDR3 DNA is TGTGCCAGCAGTTACAACATACAGATCGGCGAGCAGTACTTC.

The CDR3: CASSSGNSRELFF. The CDR3 DNA reads TGCGCCAGCAGCTCCGGCAACTCTCGGGAGCTGTTTTTT. The rearrangement joins TRBV5-1 to TRBJ2-2; D remains ambiguous. CDR1 and CDR2 (germline): SGHRS, YFSETQ. This CDR3 has 13 residues. V dropped 3 bases and J dropped 9 bases, with 12 bases sitting between them.

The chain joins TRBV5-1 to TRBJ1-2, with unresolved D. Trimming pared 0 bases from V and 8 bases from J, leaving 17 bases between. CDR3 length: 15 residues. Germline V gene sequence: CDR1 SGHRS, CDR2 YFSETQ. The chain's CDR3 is CASSLEASAGRGYTF. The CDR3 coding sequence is TGCGCCAGCAGCTTGGAGGCCAGCGCCGGGAGGGGCTACACCTTC.

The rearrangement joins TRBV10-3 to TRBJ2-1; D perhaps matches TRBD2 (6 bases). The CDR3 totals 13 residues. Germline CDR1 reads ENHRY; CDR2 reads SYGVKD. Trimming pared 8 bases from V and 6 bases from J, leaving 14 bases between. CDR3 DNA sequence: TGTGCCATCTGCAGGGTGGAGGGCAATGAGCAGTTCTTC. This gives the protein CAICRVEGNEQFF.

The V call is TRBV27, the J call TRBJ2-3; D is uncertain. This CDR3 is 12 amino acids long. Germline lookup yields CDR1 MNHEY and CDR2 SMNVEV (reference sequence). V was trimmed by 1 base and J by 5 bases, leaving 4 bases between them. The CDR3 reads CASSLLGDTQYF. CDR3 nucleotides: TGTGCCAGCAGTTTATTGGGAGATACGCAGTATTTT.

In DNA, the CDR3 is TGTGCCAGCAGCCGTCAAGCGGGGGGGCCCAAAGATACGCAGTATTTT. Translating it yields CASSRQAGGPKDTQYF. The chain is built from TRBV3-1 (or the pseudogene TRBV3-2) and TRBJ2-3; 10 bases are shared with TRBD2. The germline V gene encodes CDR1 LGHDT and CDR2 YNNKEL (reference sequence). Trimming removed 4 bases from V and 5 bases from J; junction bases left unmatched: 9. The CDR3 is 16 residues long.

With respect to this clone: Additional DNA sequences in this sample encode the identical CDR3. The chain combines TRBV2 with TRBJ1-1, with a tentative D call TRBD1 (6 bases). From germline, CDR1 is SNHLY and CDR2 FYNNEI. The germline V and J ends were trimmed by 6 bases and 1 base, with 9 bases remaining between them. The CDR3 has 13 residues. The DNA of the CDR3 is TGTGCCAGCAGAAGAGGGGGGAACACTGAAGCTTTCTTT. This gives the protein CASRRGGNTEAFF.

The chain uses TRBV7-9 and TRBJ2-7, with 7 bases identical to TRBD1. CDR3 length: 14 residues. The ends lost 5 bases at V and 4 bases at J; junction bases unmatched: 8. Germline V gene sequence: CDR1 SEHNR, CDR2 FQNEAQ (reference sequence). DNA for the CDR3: TGTGCCAGCAGCCCGCCGGGACAGAGATACGAGCAGTACTTC. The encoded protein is CASSPPGQRYEQYF. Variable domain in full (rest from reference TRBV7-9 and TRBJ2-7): DTGVSQNPRHKITKRGQNVTFRCDPISEHNRLYWYRQTLGQGPEFLTYFQNEAQLEKSRLLSDRFSAERPKGSFSTLEIQRTEQGDSAMYLCASSPPGQRYEQYFGPGTRLTVT.

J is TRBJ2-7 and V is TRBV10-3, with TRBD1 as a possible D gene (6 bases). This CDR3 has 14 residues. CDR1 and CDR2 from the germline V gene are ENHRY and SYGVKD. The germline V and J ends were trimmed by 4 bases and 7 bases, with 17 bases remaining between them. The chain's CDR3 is CAISGPQGMWEQYF. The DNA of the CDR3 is TGTGCCATCAGTGGCCCCCAGGGGATGTGGGAGCAGTACTTC.

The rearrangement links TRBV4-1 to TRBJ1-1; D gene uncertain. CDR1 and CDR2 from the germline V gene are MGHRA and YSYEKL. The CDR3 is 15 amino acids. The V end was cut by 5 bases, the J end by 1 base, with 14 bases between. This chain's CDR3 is CASSSRVLTNTEAFF. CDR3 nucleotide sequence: TGCGCCAGCAGCTCCCGAGTGTTGACGAACACTGAAGCTTTCTTT.

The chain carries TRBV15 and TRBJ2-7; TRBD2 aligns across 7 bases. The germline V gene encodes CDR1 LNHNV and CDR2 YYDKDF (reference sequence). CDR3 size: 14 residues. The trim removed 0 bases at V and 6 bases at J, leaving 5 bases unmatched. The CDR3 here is CATSRERGRVEQYF. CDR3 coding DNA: TGTGCCACCAGCAGAGAGAGAGGGAGGGTCGAGCAGTACTTC.

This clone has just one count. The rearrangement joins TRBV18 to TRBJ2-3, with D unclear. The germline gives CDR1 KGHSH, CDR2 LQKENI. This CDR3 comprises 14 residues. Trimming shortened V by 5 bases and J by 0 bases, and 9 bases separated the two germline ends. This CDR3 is CASSSLASTDTQYF. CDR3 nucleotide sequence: TGTGCCAGCTCATCCCTCGCTAGCACAGATACGCAGTATTTT.

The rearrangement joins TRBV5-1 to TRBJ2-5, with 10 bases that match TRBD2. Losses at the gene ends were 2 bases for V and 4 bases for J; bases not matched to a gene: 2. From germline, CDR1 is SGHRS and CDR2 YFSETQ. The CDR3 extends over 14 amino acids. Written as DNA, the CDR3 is TGCGCCAGCAGCTTACTAGCGGGGACAGAGACCCAGTACTTC. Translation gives CASSLLAGTETQYF.

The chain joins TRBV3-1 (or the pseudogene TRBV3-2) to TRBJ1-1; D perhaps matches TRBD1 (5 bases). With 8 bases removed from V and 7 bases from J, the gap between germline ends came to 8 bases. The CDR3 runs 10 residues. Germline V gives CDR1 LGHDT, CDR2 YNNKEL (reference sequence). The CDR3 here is CASWDGEAFF. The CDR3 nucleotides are TGTGCCAGCTGGGACGGTGAAGCTTTCTTT.